Each of the 6 T cell receptor beta chains below was sequenced from the same sample in a study of low-dose radiotherapy and immunotherapy resistance in tumors. The time point is: before trial treatment. Primers used for first-strand cDNA, a TRAV- and TRBV-specific set, covered both alpha and beta chains. Using a constant-region primer together with a V-primer adapter, TCRs were subjected to roughly 20 PCR cycles of amplification. One entry per CDR3 protein, called by TCRdb with MiXCR from the reads. The sample contains 100,000 or so distinct CDR3 sequences, under 10% of which appear only once. The sequencing used PBMCs, collected before treatment. The source of these receptors is a male donor with prostate cancer.

This clonotype was picked up many times. The gene calls are TRBV6-2 or TRBV6-3 and TRBJ2-2; 9 nucleotides agree with TRBD2. This CDR3 comprises 15 residues. CDR1 MNHEY and CDR2 SVGEGT come from the germline V gene. CDR3 nucleotide sequence: TGTGCTTTAAGCGGGGGGCCTACGAACACCGGGGAGCTGTTTTTT. Translated, it gives CALSGGPTNTGELFF.

This clonotype has at least ten counts. This sequence joins TRBV19 and TRBJ2-7, with no clear D. The CDR3 has 13 residues. The V gene's germline CDR1 is LNHDA and CDR2 SQIVND (reference sequence). V lost 3 bases and J lost 3, with 9 bases in between. Written as DNA, the CDR3 is TGTGCCAGTAGTATGCGCTCGGGCTACGAGCAGTACTTC. The encoded protein is CASSMRSGYEQYF.

This clonotype showed up many times. The chain recombines TRBV3-1 with TRBJ1-1, with 7 bases aligning to TRBD1. Germline lookup yields CDR1 LGHDT and CDR2 YNNKEL (reference sequence). There are 14 residues in the CDR3. After removal of 1 base from V and 6 bases from J, the junction contained 5 bases not matched to a gene. For the CDR3, the DNA is TGTGCCAGCAGCCAAGGACAGGGAATACCTGAAGCTTTCTTT. Amino acid sequence: CASSQGQGIPEAFF.

About this clonotype itself: Given a far larger clone just one base away, this is likely a sequencing read error. This chain uses TRBV6-6 with TRBJ2-3; D remains ambiguous. V was cut by 5 bases and J by 10 bases, with 13 bases left in between. CDR3 length equals 12 residues. In germline, CDR1 is MNHNY, CDR2 SVGAGI (reference sequence). The CDR3 reads CASSLRESAQYF. CDR3 in DNA: TGTGCCAGCAGTCTCCGTGAGTCGGCGCAGTATTTT.

This clonotype was recorded at least ten times. The J gene is TRBJ2-1, the V gene TRBV19; 10 positions agree with TRBD2. This CDR3 is 15 amino acids long. The germline CDR1 and CDR2 sequences are LNHDA and SQIVND (reference sequence). J gave up 4 bases and V 4 bases, and 4 bases lay outside the gene matches. CDR3 amino acids: CASSTGLADYNEQFF. Written as DNA, the CDR3 is TGTGCCAGTAGTACCGGACTAGCGGATTACAATGAGCAGTTCTTC.

This clonotype was seen repeatedly, ten times or more. The rearrangement links TRBV5-1 to TRBJ2-1; D is undetermined. V was pared by 0 bases and J by 7 bases, with 14 bases between. Germline values: CDR1 SGHRS, CDR2 YFSETQ. The length of the CDR3 is 15 residues. DNA of the CDR3: TGCGCCAGCAGCTTGGCCAACAGTGGAATTAATGAGCAGTTCTTC. It codes for CASSLANSGINEQFF.